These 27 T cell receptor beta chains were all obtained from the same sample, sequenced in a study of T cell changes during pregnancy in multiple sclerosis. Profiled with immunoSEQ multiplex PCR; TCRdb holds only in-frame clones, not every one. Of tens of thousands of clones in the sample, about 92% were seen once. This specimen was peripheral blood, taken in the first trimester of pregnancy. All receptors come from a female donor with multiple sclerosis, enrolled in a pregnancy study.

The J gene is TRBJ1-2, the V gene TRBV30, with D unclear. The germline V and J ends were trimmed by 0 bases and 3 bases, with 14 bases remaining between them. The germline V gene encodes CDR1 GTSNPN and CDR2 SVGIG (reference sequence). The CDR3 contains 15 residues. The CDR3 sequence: CAWSVWGVGYYGYTF. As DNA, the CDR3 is TGTGCCTGGAGTGTATGGGGAGTGGGGTACTATGGCTACACCTTC.

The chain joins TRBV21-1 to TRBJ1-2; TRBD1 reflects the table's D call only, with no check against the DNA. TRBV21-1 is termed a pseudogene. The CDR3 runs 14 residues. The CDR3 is CASSKGTGLSGYTF. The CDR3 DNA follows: TGTGCCAGCAGCAAAGGGACAGGTTTGAGTGGCTACACCTTC.

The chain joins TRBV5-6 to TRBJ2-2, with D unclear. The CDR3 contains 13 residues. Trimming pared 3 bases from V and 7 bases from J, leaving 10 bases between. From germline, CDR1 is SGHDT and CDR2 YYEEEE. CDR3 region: CASSYVADGELFF. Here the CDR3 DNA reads TGTGCCAGCAGCTACGTAGCTGACGGGGAGCTGTTTTTT.

The CDR3 nucleotides are TGTGCCAGCAACGACAGGGATGCTGGAAACACCATATATTTT. It translates to CASNDRDAGNTIYF. The chain is built from TRBV7-9 and TRBJ1-3; 7 bases are shared with TRBD1. The length of the CDR3 is 14 residues. Germline loops: CDR1 SEHNR, CDR2 FQNEAQ (reference sequence). V lost 7 bases and J lost 2; bases outside the gene matches: 5.

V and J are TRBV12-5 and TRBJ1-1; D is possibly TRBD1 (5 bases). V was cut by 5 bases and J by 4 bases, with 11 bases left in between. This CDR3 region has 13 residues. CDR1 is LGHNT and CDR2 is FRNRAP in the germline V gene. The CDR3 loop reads CASGPGGGTEAFF. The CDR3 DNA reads TGTGCTAGTGGTCCGGGGGGTGGCACTGAAGCTTTCTTT.

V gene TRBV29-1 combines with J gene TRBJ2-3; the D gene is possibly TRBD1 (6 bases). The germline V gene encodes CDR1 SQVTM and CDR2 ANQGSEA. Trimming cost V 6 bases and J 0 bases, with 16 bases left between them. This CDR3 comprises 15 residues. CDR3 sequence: CSVIDRRRSTDTQYF. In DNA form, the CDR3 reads TGCAGCGTAATAGACAGGAGGAGAAGCACAGATACGCAGTATTTT.

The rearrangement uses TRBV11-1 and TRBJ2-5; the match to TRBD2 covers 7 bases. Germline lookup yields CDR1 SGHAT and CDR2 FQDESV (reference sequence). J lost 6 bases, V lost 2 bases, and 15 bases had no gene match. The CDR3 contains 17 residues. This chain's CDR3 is CASSLSPMAGERKTQYF. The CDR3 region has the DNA TGTGCCAGCAGCTTATCCCCTATGGCGGGAGAAAGAAAGACCCAGTACTTC.

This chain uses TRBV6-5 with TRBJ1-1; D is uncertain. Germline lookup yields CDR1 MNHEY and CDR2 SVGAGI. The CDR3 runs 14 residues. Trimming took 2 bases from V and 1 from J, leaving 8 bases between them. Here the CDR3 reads CASSYGSGNTEAFF. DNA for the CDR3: TGTGCCAGCAGTTACGGTAGCGGGAACACTGAAGCTTTCTTT.

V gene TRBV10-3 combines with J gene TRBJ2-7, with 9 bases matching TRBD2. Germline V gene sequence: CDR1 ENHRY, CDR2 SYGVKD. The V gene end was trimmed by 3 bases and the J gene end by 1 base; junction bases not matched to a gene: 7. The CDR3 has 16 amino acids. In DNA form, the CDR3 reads TGTGCCATCAGTGACCCCCAGACTAGCGGATCCTACGAGCAGTACTTC. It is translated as CAISDPQTSGSYEQYF.

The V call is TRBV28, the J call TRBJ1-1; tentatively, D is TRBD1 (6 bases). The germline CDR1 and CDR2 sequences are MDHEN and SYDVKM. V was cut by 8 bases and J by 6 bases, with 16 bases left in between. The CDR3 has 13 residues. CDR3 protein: CASRRQGQAEAFF. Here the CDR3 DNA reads TGTGCCAGCCGAAGGCAGGGGCAGGCTGAAGCTTTCTTT.

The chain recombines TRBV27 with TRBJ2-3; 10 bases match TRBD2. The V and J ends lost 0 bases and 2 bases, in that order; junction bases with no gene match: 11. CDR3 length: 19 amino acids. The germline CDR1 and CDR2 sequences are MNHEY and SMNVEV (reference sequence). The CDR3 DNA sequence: TGTGCCAGCAGTTTATCCTCTTCGGGGCTAGCGGGAGTCACAGATACGCAGTATTTT. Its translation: CASSLSSSGLAGVTDTQYF.

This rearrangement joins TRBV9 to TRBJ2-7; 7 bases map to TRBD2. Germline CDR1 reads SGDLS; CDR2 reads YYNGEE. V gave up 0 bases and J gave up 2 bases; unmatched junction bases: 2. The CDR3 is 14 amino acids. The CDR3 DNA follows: TGTGCCAGCAGCGTAGGGGGGGGAACCTACGAGCAGTACTTC. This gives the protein CASSVGGGTYEQYF.

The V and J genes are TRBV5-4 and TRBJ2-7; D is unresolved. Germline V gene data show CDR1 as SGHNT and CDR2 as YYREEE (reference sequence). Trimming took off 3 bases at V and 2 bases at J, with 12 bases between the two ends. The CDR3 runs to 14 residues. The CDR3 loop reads CASSSASGTYEQYF. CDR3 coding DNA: TGTGCCAGCAGCTCCGCCAGTGGTACCTACGAGCAGTACTTC.

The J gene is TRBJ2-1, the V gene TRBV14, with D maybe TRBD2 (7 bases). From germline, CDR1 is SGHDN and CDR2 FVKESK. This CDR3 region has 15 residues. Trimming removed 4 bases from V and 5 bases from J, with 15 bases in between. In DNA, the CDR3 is TGTGCCAGCAGCCGAGGGGGACTACTAAACAATGAGCAGTTCTTC. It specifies CASSRGGLLNNEQFF.

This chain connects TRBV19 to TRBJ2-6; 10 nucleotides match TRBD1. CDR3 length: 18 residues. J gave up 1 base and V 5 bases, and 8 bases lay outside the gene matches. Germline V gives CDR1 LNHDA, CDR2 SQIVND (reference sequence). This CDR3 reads CASSWRTGGFSGANVLTF. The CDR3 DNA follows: TGTGCCAGTAGTTGGCGGACAGGGGGTTTTTCTGGGGCCAACGTCCTGACTTTC.

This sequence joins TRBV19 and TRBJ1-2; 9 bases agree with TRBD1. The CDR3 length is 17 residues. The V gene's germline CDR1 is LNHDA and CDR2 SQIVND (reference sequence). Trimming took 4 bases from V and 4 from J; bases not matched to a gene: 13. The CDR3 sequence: CASSTGQGFRGGYGYTF. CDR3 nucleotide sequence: TGTGCCAGTAGTACGGGACAGGGTTTTCGGGGCGGCTATGGCTACACCTTC.

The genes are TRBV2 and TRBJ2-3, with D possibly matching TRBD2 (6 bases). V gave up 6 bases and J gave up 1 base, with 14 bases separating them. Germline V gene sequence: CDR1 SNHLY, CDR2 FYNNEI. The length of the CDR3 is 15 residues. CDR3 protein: CASRGGRAGTDTQYF. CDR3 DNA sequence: TGTGCCAGCAGGGGAGGCAGGGCGGGCACAGATACGCAGTATTTT.

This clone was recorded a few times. The CDR3 nucleotides read TGTGCCAGCAGCCCGGGACAGGGCGGCGAAGCTTTCTTT. The encoded protein is CASSPGQGGEAFF. The chain couples TRBV7-9 to TRBJ1-1, with 9 bases matching TRBD1. The germline V gene has CDR1 SEHNR and CDR2 FQNEAQ (reference sequence). Trimming cost V 5 bases and J 8 bases; bases outside gene matches: 6. CDR3 length: 13 amino acids.

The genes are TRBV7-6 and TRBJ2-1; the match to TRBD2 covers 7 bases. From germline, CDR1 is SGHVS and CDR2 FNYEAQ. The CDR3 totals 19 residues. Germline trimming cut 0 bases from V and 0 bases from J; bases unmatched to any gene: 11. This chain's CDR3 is CASSLAGLAASSSYNEQFF. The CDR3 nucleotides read TGTGCCAGCAGCTTAGCAGGGCTAGCGGCATCGAGCTCCTACAATGAGCAGTTCTTC.

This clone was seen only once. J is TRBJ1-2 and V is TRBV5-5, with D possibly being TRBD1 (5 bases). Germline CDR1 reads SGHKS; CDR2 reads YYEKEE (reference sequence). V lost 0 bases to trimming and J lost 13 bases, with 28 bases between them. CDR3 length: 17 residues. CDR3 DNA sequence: TGTGCCAGCAGCTTGGGGTCAGGGTTAGTAAAAGCGATGGGTCGCACCTTC. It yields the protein CASSLGSGLVKAMGRTF.

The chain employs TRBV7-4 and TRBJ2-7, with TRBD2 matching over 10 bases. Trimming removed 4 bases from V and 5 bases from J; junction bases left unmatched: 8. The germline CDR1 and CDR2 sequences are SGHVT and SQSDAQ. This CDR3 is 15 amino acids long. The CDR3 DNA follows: TGTGCCAGCAGCTCCGAATGGACTAGCGGTGACGAGCAGTACTTC. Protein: CASSSEWTSGDEQYF.

CDR3 sequence reads: CASSPPEDRGRNIQYF. The CDR3 bases are TGTGCCAGCTCACCTCCCGAGGACAGGGGGCGGAACATTCAGTACTTC. This chain uses TRBV18 with TRBJ2-4, with 11 nucleotides matching TRBD1. Losses at the gene ends were 3 bases for V and 7 bases for J; bases not matched to a gene: 8. This CDR3 comprises 16 residues. Germline V gene sequence: CDR1 KGHSH, CDR2 LQKENI.

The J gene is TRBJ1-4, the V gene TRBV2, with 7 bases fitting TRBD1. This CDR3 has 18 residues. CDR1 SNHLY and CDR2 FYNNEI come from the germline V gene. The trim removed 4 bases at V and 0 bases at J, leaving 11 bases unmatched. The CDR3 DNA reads TGTGCCAGCAGTGCTCCTCGACAGGGCTTTGCAACTAATGAAAAACTGTTTTTT. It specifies CASSAPRQGFATNEKLFF.

The CDR3 protein is CASSGQGVYEQYF. CDR3 sequence (DNA): TGTGCCAGCAGCGGGCAGGGGGTATACGAGCAGTACTTC. The rearrangement links TRBV7-9 to TRBJ2-7, with 7 bases identical to TRBD1. Germline CDR1 reads SEHNR; CDR2 reads FQNEAQ (reference sequence). Losses at the gene ends were 5 bases for V and 4 bases for J; bases not matched to a gene: 5. This CDR3 is built from 13 residues. Looking up the rest from reference TRBV7-9 and TRBJ2-7 gives the full variable domain: DTGVSQNPRHKITKRGQNVTFRCDPISEHNRLYWYRQTLGQGPEFLTYFQNEAQLEKSRLLSDRFSAERPKGSFSTLEIQRTEQGDSAMYLCASSGQGVYEQYFGPGTRLTVT.

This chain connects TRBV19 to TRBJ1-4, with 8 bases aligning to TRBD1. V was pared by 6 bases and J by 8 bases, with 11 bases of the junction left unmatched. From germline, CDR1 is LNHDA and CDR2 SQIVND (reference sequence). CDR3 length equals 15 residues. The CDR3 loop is CASRKWTGIGEKLFF. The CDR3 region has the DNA TGTGCCAGTAGGAAATGGACAGGGATCGGAGAAAAACTGTTTTTT.

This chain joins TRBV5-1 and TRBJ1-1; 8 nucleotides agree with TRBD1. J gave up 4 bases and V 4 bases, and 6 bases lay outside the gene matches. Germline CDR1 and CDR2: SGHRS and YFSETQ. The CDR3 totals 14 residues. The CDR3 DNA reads TGCGCCAGCAGCAAATGGGACAGGAGCACTGAAGCTTTCTTT. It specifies CASSKWDRSTEAFF.

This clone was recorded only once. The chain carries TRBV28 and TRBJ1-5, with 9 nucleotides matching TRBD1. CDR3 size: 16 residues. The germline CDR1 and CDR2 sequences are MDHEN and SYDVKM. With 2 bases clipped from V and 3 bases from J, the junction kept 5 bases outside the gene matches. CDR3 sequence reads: CASSLGRDRDNQPQHF. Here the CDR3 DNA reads TGTGCCAGCAGTTTAGGCCGGGACAGGGACAATCAGCCCCAGCATTTT.